This T cell receptor beta chain is drawn from a study of T-cell reconstitution after alpha-beta-depleted transplantation in children. Molecular barcoding with unique molecular identifiers was used for the TCRbeta library. TCRdb reprocessed the PCR reads via MiXCR and lists one record per CDR3 protein. The sample lists some 300,000 distinct CDR3 sequences; roughly a tenth were seen once. This clonotype was seen many times. Germline V gene sequence: CDR1 MDHEN, CDR2 SYDVKM. The length of the CDR3 is 14 residues. Trimming removed 8 bases at V and 2 bases at J, with 15 bases between. This sample comprised PBMCs, obtained before TCRalphabeta/CD19-depleted stem cell transplant. The V and J genes are TRBV28 and TRBJ1-1; tentatively, D is TRBD1 (5 bases). The source is a boy under two years old with acute myeloid leukemia, due to receive a stem cell transplant. CDR3 DNA: TGTGCCAGCCCCCTTCGGGGGATCAACACTGAAGCTTTCTTT. This codes for CASPLRGINTEAFF. Filled out from reference TRBV28 and TRBJ1-1, the complete variable domain reads DVKVTQSSRYLVKRTGEKVFLECVQDMDHENMFWYRQDPGLGLRLIYFSYDVKMKEKGDIPEGYSVSREKKERFSLILESASTNQTSMYLCASPLRGINTEAFFGQGTRLTVV.